This record covers a single T cell receptor (beta chain). These data belong to a study of STAT5B mutations in CD4+ large granular lymphocyte leukemia. The CDR3 is 16 residues long. The V end was cut by 5 bases, the J end by 2 bases, with 16 bases between. CDR1 SEHNR and CDR2 FQNEAQ come from the germline V gene (reference sequence). Clones were read by immunoSEQ multiplex PCR, and TCRdb kept only the in-frame ones, dropping some. The repertoire holds 30,000 to 40,000 clones, roughly 71% seen once, with 2.5% to 3% in the top ten. The material sequenced was CD4+ T cells from blood buffy coats. This TCR derives from a human donor in good health. The chain links TRBV7-9 to TRBJ2-1; D tentatively reads TRBD1 or TRBD2 (5 bases each). This chain's CDR3 is CASSPKSLGAYNEQFF. The CDR3 DNA sequence: TGTGCCAGCAGCCCGAAGTCGCTGGGGGCCTACAATGAGCAGTTCTTC.